This T cell receptor beta chain was profiled in a study of patients and donors after allogeneic stem cell transplantation. The CDR3 consists of 14 residues. The V gene lost 4 bases and the J gene lost 4 bases, with 13 bases spanning the gap. TCRdb processed the RT-PCR reads anew with MiXCR; each CDR3 protein has one entry. The table lists over 350,000 distinct CDR3 sequences, 16% of them singletons, with around 6.8% in the top ten. The source is a human donor who was either an allogeneic HSCT recipient or a stem cell or donor lymphocyte infusion donor (not recorded which). It is not recorded whose cells these are; they may come from a transplant donor. V usage is TRBV12-3 or TRBV12-4 and J usage is TRBJ1-2, with D possibly TRBD1 on 5 matching bases. The specimen was blood, either unsorted or a sorted T cell fraction (not recorded which). DNA for the CDR3: TGTGCCAGCAGTTATAGGGGCCCTTCCTATGGCTACACCTTC. It encodes CASSYRGPSYGYTF.